What follows are 23 T cell receptor beta chains derived from one specimen sequenced in a study of HIV-infected patients and healthy controls. Alpha and beta constant-region primers primed reverse transcription of about 500 ng RNA. Alpha and beta chain libraries were made separately by chain-specific third strand synthesis with multiplexing indices. Each CDR3 protein gets one entry after TCRdb re-called the 5' RACE reads with MiXCR. The sample lists approximately 7,000 distinct CDR3 sequences, 6% to 8.5% seen once, with 15% to 20% in the top ten. Follow-up blood was drawn about 14 weeks, roughly three months, after antiretroviral therapy began. Whole blood was used without fractionation, so all unsorted peripheral T cells were included. The sequencing here drew on blood, taken during antiretroviral therapy. These receptors were collected from an adult with HIV infection.

There are many counts of this clonotype. This sequence joins TRBV7-8 and TRBJ2-5, with TRBD2 as a possible D gene (6 bases). Germline CDR1 is SGHVS and CDR2 is FQNEAQ. V dropped 5 bases and J dropped 4 bases, with 11 bases sitting between them. The length of the CDR3 is 13 residues. The CDR3 nucleotides read TGTGCCAGCAGCGCCCGGGACTTAGAGACCCAGTACTTC. This codes for CASSARDLETQYF.

By share, this clonotype ranks as medium-sized. This CDR3 is CASSWRDPSSYNEQFF. The CDR3 DNA reads as TGTGCCAGCAGTTGGCGGGACCCGAGCTCCTACAATGAGCAGTTCTTC. This chain joins TRBV6-2 or TRBV6-3 and TRBJ2-1, with D tentatively TRBD2 (6 bases). CDR3 size: 16 residues. The V and J ends lost 4 bases and 0 bases respectively, with 13 bases between them. Germline V gene data show CDR1 as MNHEY and CDR2 as SVGEGT.

This clonotype occurred many times. V gene TRBV30 combines with J gene TRBJ1-1, with a weak D call TRBD1 (6 bases). The CDR3 runs to 13 residues. Germline CDR1 and CDR2: GTSNPN and SVGIG (reference sequence). Trimming cost V 3 bases and J 5 bases, with 13 bases left between them. The CDR3 region is CAWSPGRGTEAFF. DNA of the CDR3: TGTGCCTGGAGCCCAGGGAGGGGGACTGAAGCTTTCTTT.

This clonotype is medium-sized by share. This rearrangement joins TRBV7-8 to TRBJ2-5; 9 nucleotides match TRBD1. The CDR3 totals 16 residues. The germline gives CDR1 SGHVS, CDR2 FQNEAQ. V lost 5 bases, J lost 5 bases, and 12 bases stayed unmatched. CDR3 residues: CASSTWGQGVGETQYF. In nucleotides, the CDR3 is TGTGCCAGCAGCACCTGGGGACAGGGAGTCGGGGAGACCCAGTACTTC.

This clonotype was seen ten or more times. The rearrangement uses TRBV29-1 and TRBJ2-5; 10 bases map to TRBD2. Germline V lookup: CDR1 SQVTM, CDR2 ANQGSEA. CDR3 length: 17 residues. With V trimmed by 0 bases and J by 3 bases, 10 bases remained unmatched. CDR3 sequence: CSVEDGRGLAGEETQYF. DNA of the CDR3: TGCAGCGTTGAAGACGGACGGGGGCTAGCGGGAGAAGAGACCCAGTACTTC.

This clonotype qualifies as medium-sized (0.01 to 0.1%). The chain uses TRBV29-1 and TRBJ1-2, with 12 nucleotides matching TRBD1. The CDR3 has 14 residues. Germline trimming cut 6 bases from V and 4 bases from J; bases unmatched to any gene: 6. Germline CDR1 SQVTM, CDR2 ANQGSEA. CDR3 sequence (DNA): TGCAGCGTCAGCACGGGACAGGGGGCCTATGGCTACACCTTC. This codes for CSVSTGQGAYGYTF.

This clonotype was found many times. The chain carries TRBV28 and TRBJ2-1, with D possibly matching TRBD2 (7 bases). Trimming stripped 3 bases from V and 5 bases from J, with 17 bases between. Germline values: CDR1 MDHEN, CDR2 SYDVKM. The CDR3 runs to 16 residues. In DNA form, the CDR3 reads TGTGCCAGCAGTTTGATAGGGGGGGCCCACCACAATGAGCAGTTCTTC. It encodes CASSLIGGAHHNEQFF. The whole variable domain, filled in from reference TRBV28 and TRBJ2-1, reads DVKVTQSSRYLVKRTGEKVFLECVQDMDHENMFWYRQDPGLGLRLIYFSYDVKMKEKGDIPEGYSVSREKKERFSLILESASTNQTSMYLCASSLIGGAHHNEQFFGPGTRLTVL.

This clonotype was seen many times. J is TRBJ2-1 and V is TRBV18; possibly TRBD1 for D (5 bases). CDR3 length: 17 amino acids. Germline lookup yields CDR1 KGHSH and CDR2 LQKENI. V was pared by 3 bases and J by 3 bases, with 18 bases between. The CDR3 nucleotides are TGTGCCAGCTCACCCTACCCCGGACAAGGTTTCTACAATGAGCAGTTCTTC. As protein: CASSPYPGQGFYNEQFF. The variable domain in full, with the rest retrieved from reference TRBV18 and TRBJ2-1, is NAGVMQNPRHLVRRRGQEARLRCSPMKGHSHVYWYRQLPEEGLKFMVYLQKENIIDESGMPKERFSAEFPKEGPSILRIQQVVRGDSAAYFCASSPYPGQGFYNEQFFGPGTRLTVL.

This clonotype is termed medium-sized (0.01 to 0.1%). The chain links TRBV28 to TRBJ2-1, with 7 bases identical to TRBD2. V shed 5 bases and J 5 bases; nucleotides not matched to a gene: 15. CDR1 is MDHEN and CDR2 is SYDVKM in the germline V gene. The CDR3 consists of 17 residues. This chain's CDR3 is CASSPTLRASGHNEQFF. The CDR3 DNA follows: TGTGCCAGCAGTCCCACCCTCAGGGCTAGCGGCCACAATGAGCAGTTCTTC. Using reference TRBV28 and TRBJ2-1 for the parts outside the CDR3, the full variable domain is DVKVTQSSRYLVKRTGEKVFLECVQDMDHENMFWYRQDPGLGLRLIYFSYDVKMKEKGDIPEGYSVSREKKERFSLILESASTNQTSMYLCASSPTLRASGHNEQFFGPGTRLTVL.

This clonotype counts as medium-sized. The J gene is TRBJ2-2, the V gene TRBV4-1; D gene uncertain. Germline V gives CDR1 MGHRA, CDR2 YSYEKL. V was cut by 0 bases and J by 1 base, with 21 bases left in between. The CDR3 totals 20 residues. CDR3 residues: CASSQDFSRYSEGNTGELFF. CDR3 DNA: TGCGCCAGCAGCCAAGATTTCTCCCGGTATTCGGAAGGGAACACCGGGGAGCTGTTTTTT.

This clonotype is judged medium-sized (0.01 to 0.1%). J is TRBJ2-7 and V is TRBV6-1; D unresolved. The V end lost 8 bases, the J end lost 2 bases, and 10 bases lay between the germline ends. Germline CDR1 MNHNS, CDR2 SASEGT. This CDR3 contains 12 residues. This CDR3 reads CASGSSPYEQYF. The CDR3, as DNA: TGTGCCAGCGGCTCGAGCCCCTACGAGCAGTACTTC.

This clonotype is deemed medium-sized. This chain joins TRBV7-9 and TRBJ2-5; 8 nucleotides agree with TRBD1. CDR1 is SEHNR and CDR2 is FQNEAQ in the germline V gene (reference sequence). The CDR3 consists of 14 residues. Trimming removed 1 base from V and 4 bases from J; junction bases left unmatched: 2. CDR3: CASSLVGTGETQYF. The CDR3 DNA is TGTGCCAGCAGCTTAGTCGGGACAGGAGAGACCCAGTACTTC.

This clonotype was detected only a few times. The chain links TRBV4-1 to TRBJ2-1, with 8 bases lining up with TRBD2. This CDR3 is 17 amino acids long. In germline, CDR1 is MGHRA, CDR2 YSYEKL. V lost 1 base to trimming and J lost 2 bases; unmatched junction nucleotides: 7. CDR3 region: CASSQGRGLDAYNEQFF. The CDR3 DNA is TGCGCCAGCAGCCAAGGTCGGGGACTAGACGCCTACAATGAGCAGTTCTTC.

This clonotype was seen at least ten times. V gene TRBV12-3 or TRBV12-4 combines with J gene TRBJ1-2, with a possible D match to TRBD1 (6 bases). The V end was cut by 5 bases, the J end by 2 bases, with 24 bases between. CDR3 length: 18 amino acids. The CDR3 sequence: CASSLEPWTANYNYGYTF. The CDR3 DNA follows: TGTGCCAGCAGTCTGGAGCCCTGGACAGCGAACTACAACTATGGCTACACCTTC.

This clonotype has more than one count but fewer than ten. The chain combines TRBV7-9 with TRBJ2-2; no firm D call. The germline V and J ends were trimmed by 1 base and 10 bases, with 13 bases remaining between them. This CDR3 region has 14 residues. Germline V gives CDR1 SEHNR, CDR2 FQNEAQ (reference sequence). The CDR3 sequence is CASSLDSTFEELFF. The CDR3 DNA reads as TGTGCCAGCAGCTTAGATAGTACCTTCGAGGAGCTGTTTTTT.

The sample holds a few counts of this clonotype. The V gene is TRBV11-2, the J gene TRBJ2-7; TRBD2 aligns across 8 bases. The junction had 9 bases not matched to a gene; V was cut back by 3 bases and J by 2 bases. CDR3 length: 16 residues. In germline, CDR1 is SGHAT, CDR2 FQNNGV. CDR3 residues: CASSFRGGGLAYEQYF. CDR3 in DNA: TGTGCCAGCAGCTTTCGGGGGGGGGGACTAGCCTACGAGCAGTACTTC.

At least ten counts were recorded for this clonotype. This chain links TRBV10-3 with TRBJ2-7; D unresolved. CDR3 length: 11 residues. CDR1 and CDR2 (germline): ENHRY, SYGVKD. The ends were cut back, 2 bases at V and 5 bases at J, with 4 bases in the middle. The DNA for the CDR3 is TGTGCCATCAGTGAGCTCCACGAGCAGTACTTC. Its translation is CAISELHEQYF.

This clonotype was detected many times. The chain is built from TRBV28 and TRBJ2-2; 10 bases fit TRBD2. Trimming cost V 5 bases and J 6 bases; bases outside gene matches: 6. Germline loops: CDR1 MDHEN, CDR2 SYDVKM. This CDR3 has 15 amino acids. CDR3 region: CASSPTSGIPGELFF. CDR3 DNA: TGTGCCAGCAGTCCCACTAGCGGGATCCCCGGGGAGCTGTTTTTT.

This clonotype is categorized as medium-sized. This CDR3 reads CSVEGISSTDTQYF. The CDR3 DNA reads as TGCAGCGTTGAGGGAATATCTAGCACAGATACGCAGTATTTT. The genes are TRBV29-1 and TRBJ2-3; no definite D call. Per the germline V gene, CDR1 is SQVTM and CDR2 is ANQGSEA. The germline V and J ends were trimmed by 3 bases and 0 bases, with 10 bases remaining between them. The CDR3 loop spans 14 amino acids.

This clonotype is judged medium-sized. The chain has TRBV20-1 and TRBJ2-4; perhaps TRBD2 as D (6 bases). V was cut by 5 bases and J by 0 bases, with 20 bases left in between. This CDR3 spans 17 amino acids. CDR1 and CDR2 (germline): DFQATT, SNEGSKA (reference sequence). As DNA, the CDR3 is TGCAGTGCTGAGGAGGGACTCCCCGTTAAAGCCAAAAACATTCAGTACTTC. It specifies CSAEEGLPVKAKNIQYF.

Many counts were recorded for this clonotype. The chain is built from TRBV7-8 and TRBJ1-6; a weak D match, TRBD1 (6 bases). V was pared by 5 bases and J by 15 bases, with 14 bases between. CDR3 length: 12 residues. CDR1 is SGHVS and CDR2 is FQNEAQ in the germline V gene. Here the CDR3 reads CASSPNAGVLHF. In DNA form, the CDR3 reads TGTGCCAGCAGCCCTAATGCAGGGGTCCTCCACTTT.

The rearrangement uses TRBV6-2 or TRBV6-3 and TRBJ2-2; 7 nucleotides agree with TRBD2. The CDR3 is 17 residues long. The germline V gene has CDR1 MNHEY and CDR2 SVGEGT. The trim removed 6 bases at V and 5 bases at J, leaving 15 bases unmatched. CDR3 protein: CASRDGVGRAGTGELFF. The CDR3 DNA reads as TGTGCCAGCAGAGACGGGGTAGGGAGGGCCGGAACCGGGGAGCTGTTTTTT.

In its sample, this clonotype ranks as medium-sized. V usage is TRBV27 and J usage is TRBJ2-1; D may match TRBD1 or TRBD2 (5 bases each). Germline CDR1 reads MNHEY; CDR2 reads SMNVEV (reference sequence). CDR3 length: 15 residues. The V gene lost 3 bases and the J gene lost 1 base, with 10 bases spanning the gap. For the CDR3, the DNA is TGTGCCAGCAGTTTCTTTGGGGGTTCCTACAATGAGCAGTTCTTC. As protein: CASSFFGGSYNEQFF.